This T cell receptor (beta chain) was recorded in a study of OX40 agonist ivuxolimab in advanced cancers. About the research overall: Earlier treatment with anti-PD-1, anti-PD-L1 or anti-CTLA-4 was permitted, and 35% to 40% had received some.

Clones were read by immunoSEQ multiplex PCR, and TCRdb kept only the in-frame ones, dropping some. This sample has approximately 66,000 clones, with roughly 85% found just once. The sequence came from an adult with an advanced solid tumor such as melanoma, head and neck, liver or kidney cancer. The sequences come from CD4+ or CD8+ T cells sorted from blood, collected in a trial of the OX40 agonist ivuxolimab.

The CDR3 reads CATSRGHNTEAFF. The CDR3 DNA reads as TGTGCCACCAGTCGGGGCCACAACACTGAAGCTTTCTTT. The J gene is TRBJ1-1, the V gene TRBV15; maybe TRBD1 (5 bases). CDR3 size: 13 residues. Germline V CDR1 and CDR2: LNHNV, YYDKDF (reference sequence). The germline V and J ends were trimmed by 6 bases and 2 bases, with 10 bases remaining between them. The variable domain in full, with the rest retrieved from reference TRBV15 and TRBJ1-1, is DAMVIQNPRYQVTQFGKPVTLSCSQTLNHNVMYWYQQKSSQAPKLLFHYYDKDFNNEADTPDNFQSRRPNTSFCFLDIRSPGLGDTAMYLCATSRGHNTEAFFGQGTRLTVV.